This TCR beta chain was profiled in a study of T cells in Graves' hyperthyroidism and ophthalmopathy (dated by TCRdb to between 2018 and 2020). The study in broad terms: Peripheral blood was sampled at the time of initial diagnosis, prior to any treatment. To identify TCR V-J signatures that set the groups apart, the researchers used a discovery cohort of more than 95 patients, made up of roughly 45 with Graves' ophthalmopathy and some 60 with stable Graves' hyperthyroidism. Whether ophthalmopathy could be predicted prospectively was tested in an independent validation cohort made up of about 18 hyperthyroidism patients plus 17 patients who later progressed to ophthalmopathy. For training and testing, the 95 to 100 patients in the discovery cohort were randomly divided in a 7:3 ratio. The study also compared thyroid tissue and blood T-cell repertoires from about six Graves' hyperthyroidism patients. After sampling, hyperthyroidism patients received methimazole starting at 30 mg daily, and ophthalmopathy patients received high-dose intravenous methylprednisolone. According to the paper, TCR Vbeta CDR3 sequencing was carried out on approximately 140 peripheral blood samples, which came from fewer than 50 ophthalmopathy, about 75 hyperthyroidism and roughly 17 progressor patients. What the work shows at the level of the full study, not this receptor alone: Blood samples also contained most of the expanded thyroid clonotypes (frequency above 0.001), which suggests that blood repertoires may reflect thyroid immune responses. Ophthalmopathy was separated from stable hyperthyroidism by a 13 V-J signature model, with approximately 90% sensitivity and 81% to 82% specificity obtained in cross-validation and 80%/75% obtained in testing. Sample size was not statistically predetermined, and blinding of investigators to group allocation was not performed. During validation, the model predicted progression to ophthalmopathy a median of approximately 7 months ahead of onset, with approximately 70% sensitivity and about 72% specificity.

This clonotype has ten or more counts. The target of this receptor is not known. Per-base qualities were not stored, and no clone one base away is much larger. The TCR beta CDR3 regions were amplified from the RNA transcripts. A first-round RT-PCR of the TCR CDR3 used the HTBI primer set with the Qiagen OneStep RT-PCR kit. Libraries were constructed in a second round of multiplex PCR, after which size selection and purification were performed. Paired-end sequencing of the libraries was performed with 100 bp reads on an Illumina HiSeq2000. The paper's data handling went like this. SOAPnuke was used to process the raw data, with reads discarded if the reads contained adapters or uncalled bases, had a mean Phred below 15, or lacked an exact constant-primer or identifier match. COPE v1.2.5 was used to merge the high-quality paired reads, and each unique nucleotide sequence was defined as a clonotype. MiTCR v1.1 was used to align clonotypes to the IMGT TRBV, TRBD and TRBJ reference segments. The analysis included only V-J combinations with a frequency above 0.0001, which together covered about 99% of the repertoires. The TCS score was defined as F50 (clonal expansion) divided by E x V (chaos), with BLOSUM62-based TCRdist calculated between CDR3 peptides within each V-J. Welch's t-statistics and random forest reduced several hundred V-J features to 13, which were used in a naive Bayes classifier (R e1071). TCRdb's own reprocessing of the public reads used fastp at Q25 and MiXCR and kept productive beta chains. Every entry covers one CDR3 protein and lists the most common genes and DNA from its rows. It is TCRdb's table, rather than the study itself, that gives the V and J calls and clone size. This sample has approximately 430,000 distinct CDR3 sequences in its table, and approximately 14% of those were observed once. 13% of the sample comes from the top ten.

V was cut back by 2 bases and J by 9 bases, leaving a gap of 8 bases between them. Measured from the cysteine to the phenylalanine, the CDR3 is 12 residues long. The DNA shown is the 36-base CDR3, in frame from base 1. The germline V gene (reference sequence) specifies MNHEY as CDR1 and SMNVEV as CDR2. Moderately to severely active disease, a Clinical Activity Score of at least 3, a NOSPECS grade of at least 4, and a duration under 3 months were present in ophthalmopathy patients. Exclusion was applied to patients with uncontrolled infections, other autoimmune diseases, pregnancy or lactation. Diagnoses were established on the basis of clinical symptoms, serum thyroxine and TRAb, thyroid ultrasound, and orbital computed tomography. Ficoll-Paque density gradient centrifugation was used to isolate PBMCs from under 11 ml of fresh peripheral blood. Total RNA was extracted with Trizol reagent, and quality was checked on an Agilent 2100 Bioanalyzer.

Rearrangement joined TRBV27 to TRBJ2-1; no D gene call is confident. The origin of this receptor is a man in his late teens or twenties with Graves' ophthalmopathy. Sequencing was performed on blood. The CDR3 protein is CASSLGFGEQFF. The nucleotides are TGTGCCAGCAGTTTAGGATTTGGTGAGCAGTTCTTC.